This TCR beta chain was sequenced for a study of vaccination and CD4 T cells after COVID-19. Turning to the study itself: SARS-CoV-2 positivity in convalescent patients was established by nasal swab PCR; under ten had mild and one severe disease. Post-vaccination samples were procured at a median of approximately 72 days following dose two (range 14 to 241).

Details on this clonotype: Its antigen is as yet unknown.

Germline assignment: CDR1 MNHEY and CDR2 SVGEGT. This CDR3 spans 16 amino acids. The V end lost 3 bases, the J end lost 4 bases, and 17 bases lay between the germline ends. Treatment noted: roughly ten-day PBMC culture with coronavirus spike peptide pools or control peptides (ViraFEST assay). The Oncomine TCR Beta short-read assay was what sequenced the DNA obtained from cultured CD4+ T cells. Using its own MiXCR run on the PCR reads, TCRdb lists one record per CDR3 protein. The table lists 11,000 or so distinct CDR3 sequences, less than 35% of them singletons. This TCR was sampled from a human donor with COVID-19. The sequenced material came from cultured CD4+ T cells from blood. The chain carries TRBV6-2 or TRBV6-3 and TRBJ2-3; either TRBD1 or TRBD2 may supply D (6 bases each). For the CDR3, the DNA is TGTGCCAGCAGTTATTCCCGGGGGCGGGCAGCAGATACGCAGTATTTT. Amino acids: CASSYSRGRAADTQYF.